This TCR beta chain was documented in a study of Graves' ophthalmopathy and Graves' hyperthyroidism. In the study overall: Sampling took place at initial diagnosis, with peripheral blood obtained before any treatment. Study results and caveats: Among thyroid clonotypes expanded above 0.001 frequency, most also appeared in blood.

About this clonotype itself: Its cognate antigen is unknown.

The sequenced template was RNA, covering the TCR beta CDR3 region. HTBI-primed first-round RT-PCR preceded second-round multiplex PCR. TCRdb analysed the multiplex PCR reads with MiXCR anew, one entry per CDR3 protein. In the table there are around 470,000 distinct CDR3 sequences, 13% to 15% of which are singletons. CDR1 is LGHDT and CDR2 is YNNKEL in the germline V gene (reference sequence). The junction had 5 bases not matched to a gene; V was cut back by 0 bases and J by 2 bases. This CDR3 has 17 amino acids. Orbital computed tomography, thyroid ultrasound, TRAb, serum thyroxine and clinical symptoms formed the basis of diagnosis.

This sequence joins TRBV3-1 and TRBJ2-5; TRBD1 agrees at 11 bases. This TCR was sampled from a woman younger than 45 with Graves' ophthalmopathy. The material sequenced was blood. Here the CDR3 reads CASSQEGQGAAQETQYF. As DNA, the CDR3 is TGTGCCAGCAGCCAAGAAGGACAGGGGGCCGCACAAGAGACCCAGTACTTC.